A selection of T cell receptor beta chains follows, all from one sample in a study of CD8 T cells in ankylosing spondylitis. TCRdb analysed the 5' RACE reads with MiXCR anew, one entry per CDR3 protein. This sample has over 25,000 distinct CDR3 sequences, with over 12% found just once. Sequencing input: blood. These receptors were obtained from a male donor with ankylosing spondylitis or in good health (not recorded which). Each CDR3 is given with its conserved first and last residue. Each record gives: V gene, clone size, CDR3 length, J gene, D gene, CDR3 protein, CDR3 DNA. A D gene is named only where the DNA matches it firmly. Not all rows give a size; the values are once, few, many and, for expanded clones, a class.

TRBV28,.,13,TRBJ1-1,.,CASSFRTNTEAFF,TGTGCCAGCAGTTTCCGAACGAACACTGAAGCTTTCTTT
TRBV11-2,.,15,TRBJ1-6,TRBD1,CASSLGTGVNSPLHF,TGTGCCAGCAGCTTGGGGACAGGGGTTAATTCACCCCTCCACTTT
TRBV20-1,.,16,TRBJ1-5,.,CSASPNSPQSNQPQHF,TGCAGTGCTAGCCCGAACAGTCCCCAAAGCAATCAGCCCCAGCATTTT
TRBV29-1,.,13,TRBJ1-4,.,CSVAWRANEKLFF,TGCAGCGTGGCGTGGAGGGCTAATGAAAAACTGTTTTTT
TRBV5-1,few,12,TRBJ2-5,.,CASSARQETQYF,TGCGCCAGCAGCGCTCGCCAAGAGACCCAGTACTTC
TRBV27,.,16,TRBJ2-3,.,CASSTRPGGTTDTQYF,TGTGCCAGCAGTACCCGGCCTGGAGGAACTACAGATACACAGTATTTT
TRBV7-2,few,14,TRBJ2-1,TRBD2,CASSLRRGYNEQFF,TGTGCCAGCAGCTTAAGGCGGGGGTACAATGAGCAGTTCTTC
TRBV7-2,.,19,TRBJ2-3,.,CASSYPRFRQGGYTDTQYF,TGTGCCAGCAGCTACCCTCGGTTCCGACAGGGAGGGTACACAGATACGCAGTATTTT
TRBV6-1,.,16,TRBJ2-1,.,CASSRDFESSYNEQFF,TGTGCCAGCAGCAGGGACTTTGAAAGCTCCTACAATGAGCAGTTCTTC
TRBV5-5,.,15,TRBJ2-1,.,CASSLTRALVNEQFF,TGTGCCAGCAGCTTAACCCGGGCCCTCGTGAATGAGCAGTTCTTC
TRBV5-1,.,16,TRBJ2-7,.,CASSLSVGTPSYEQYF,TGCGCCAGCAGCTTGAGTGTCGGGACGCCCTCCTACGAGCAGTACTTC
TRBV4-3,few,16,TRBJ2-1,.,CASSQEKRALYNEQFF,TGCGCCAGCAGCCAAGAGAAGAGGGCCCTCTACAATGAGCAGTTCTTC
TRBV9,few,14,TRBJ2-3,.,CASSFRGTGDTQYF,TGTGCCAGCAGCTTCCGGGGGACCGGAGATACGCAGTATTTT
TRBV29-1,.,11,TRBJ2-2,.,CSVVWGWELFF,TGCAGCGTTGTCTGGGGATGGGAGCTGTTTTTT
TRBV6-2/TRBV6-3,.,11,TRBJ2-7,.,CASSSFGEQYF,TGTGCCAGCAGTTCTTTCGGCGAGCAGTACTTC
TRBV11-2,few,14,TRBJ2-2,TRBD2,CASSLGGSTGELFF,TGTGCCAGCAGCTTGGGCGGGAGTACCGGGGAGCTGTTTTTT
TRBV7-8,.,15,TRBJ1-5,.,CASSLVQGSNQPQHF,TGTGCCAGCAGCTTAGTCCAGGGTTCAAATCAGCCCCAGCATTTT
TRBV5-1,.,14,TRBJ2-3,.,CASSNPRSTDTQYF,TGCGCCAGCAGCAATCCGCGGAGCACAGATACGCAGTATTTT
TRBV24-1,.,13,TRBJ2-2,.,CATSRGPTGELFF,TGTGCCACCAGCAGGGGCCCCACCGGGGAGCTGTTTTTT
TRBV6-2/TRBV6-3,few,13,TRBJ2-1,.,CASRDSSYNEQFF,TGTGCCAGCAGGGACAGTTCCTACAATGAGCAGTTCTTC
TRBV29-1,few,14,TRBJ2-4,TRBD1,CSVGGRTGENIQYF,TGCAGCGTTGGGGGCCGGACAGGGGAAAACATTCAGTACTTC
TRBV28,few,13,TRBJ1-4,TRBD1,CASQDRATEKLFF,TGTGCCAGTCAGGACAGGGCGACGGAAAAACTGTTTTTT
TRBV28,few,16,TRBJ2-5,TRBD1,CASSSRDRGPQETQYF,TGTGCCAGCAGTTCCCGGGACAGGGGGCCCCAAGAGACCCAGTACTTC
TRBV11-3,.,13,TRBJ1-1,.,CASSRDMNTEAFF,TGTGCCAGCAGCCGGGACATGAACACTGAAGCTTTCTTT
TRBV6-1,.,15,TRBJ1-6,.,CASSEDGGLDSPLHF,TGTGCCAGCAGTGAAGATGGAGGGTTAGACTCACCCCTCCACTTT
TRBV27,.,15,TRBJ2-1,.,CASSLEGNSYNEQFF,TGTGCCAGCAGTTTAGAGGGAAACTCCTACAATGAGCAGTTCTTC
TRBV3-1,.,15,TRBJ2-4,.,CASSQDTVTGNIQYF,TGTGCCAGCAGCCAAGATACGGTGACGGGAAACATTCAGTACTTC
TRBV4-2,few,15,TRBJ1-4,.,CASSQEKFGSEKLFF,TGTGCCAGCAGCCAAGAGAAGTTTGGGAGTGAAAAACTGTTTTTT
TRBV5-1,.,15,TRBJ2-1,.,CASSLEGSESNEQFF,TGCGCCAGCAGCTTGGAAGGTAGCGAGTCCAATGAGCAGTTCTTC
TRBV18,.,18,TRBJ2-3,TRBD2,CASSPLGTSGISTDTQYF,TGTGCCAGCTCACCACTTGGCACTAGCGGAATTAGCACAGATACGCAGTATTTT
TRBV20-1,few,11,TRBJ2-5,.,CSAQFQETQYF,TGCAGTGCGCAGTTTCAAGAGACCCAGTACTTC
TRBV12-3/TRBV12-4,.,14,TRBJ2-5,.,CASGFGIPEGTQYF,TGTGCCAGCGGGTTCGGGATTCCAGAGGGGACCCAGTACTTC
TRBV9,few,15,TRBJ2-3,.,CASSVGPESTDTQYF,TGTGCCAGCAGCGTAGGGCCGGAAAGCACAGATACGCAGTATTTT
TRBV24-1,few,13,TRBJ2-2,.,CATGDRNTGELFF,TGTGCCACCGGTGACAGGAACACCGGGGAGCTGTTTTTT
TRBV28,.,14,TRBJ2-3,.,CASVSGLGTDTQYF,TGTGCCAGCGTCTCCGGGCTTGGGACAGATACGCAGTATTTT
TRBV2,few,14,TRBJ2-1,TRBD1,CASSETQGVNEQFF,TGTGCCAGCAGTGAGACCCAGGGGGTCAATGAGCAGTTCTTC
TRBV29-1,once,12,TRBJ2-7,.,CSVSGKSYEQYF,TGCAGCGTTTCGGGAAAGTCCTACGAGCAGTACTTC
TRBV5-6,few,12,TRBJ1-2,.,CASSSMWDGYTF,TGTGCCAGCAGCTCCATGTGGGATGGCTACACCTTC
TRBV19,.,14,TRBJ2-2,.,CASKDSGDTGELFF,TGTGCCAGTAAGGACAGTGGGGACACCGGGGAGCTGTTTTTT
TRBV6-1,.,13,TRBJ2-7,.,CASSEAMGYEQYF,TGTGCCAGCAGTGAAGCGATGGGGTACGAGCAGTACTTC
TRBV19,few,15,TRBJ2-5,TRBD1,CASSFSTGLGETQYF,TGTGCCAGTAGTTTCTCGACAGGGTTGGGAGAGACCCAGTACTTC
TRBV27,.,12,TRBJ2-2,TRBD1,CASRTGIRELFF,TGTGCCAGCAGGACAGGGATCAGGGAGCTGTTTTTT
TRBV7-2,few,15,TRBJ2-1,TRBD2,CASSLYASGRGEQFF,TGTGCCAGCAGCTTATATGCTAGCGGGAGGGGGGAGCAGTTCTTC
TRBV24-1,.,13,TRBJ2-2,.,CATSDFGTWELFF,TGTGCCACCAGTGATTTCGGGACATGGGAGCTGTTTTTT
TRBV7-9,.,13,TRBJ2-4,TRBD1,CASSPGQGSFQYF,TGTGCCAGCAGCCCCGGACAGGGGTCTTTTCAGTACTTC